This T cell receptor beta chain comes out of a study of T cells in Graves' hyperthyroidism and ophthalmopathy. The wider study: Sampling of peripheral blood happened at initial diagnosis, prior to any treatment.

TCR beta CDR3 sequences were amplified from RNA transcripts. TCR CDR3 regions were first amplified by RT-PCR with HTBI primers. TCRdb re-analysed the multiplex PCR reads in MiXCR, keeping a single row per CDR3 protein. The sample records under 400,000 distinct CDR3 sequences, about 25% being singletons. V lost 1 base, J lost 0 bases, and 4 bases stayed unmatched. Germline assignment: CDR1 SEHNR and CDR2 FQNEAQ (reference sequence). This CDR3 has 17 amino acids. Stable disease denoted Graves' hyperthyroidism without ophthalmopathy progression within 18 months. The gene calls are TRBV7-9 and TRBJ2-1; TRBD2 aligns across 9 bases. Sequencing was done on a sample of blood. This sequence originates from a man aged 45-60 years with Graves' hyperthyroidism. CDR3 sequence reads: CASSLGTSESSYNEQFF. CDR3 sequence (DNA): TGTGCCAGCAGCTTAGGGACTAGCGAAAGCTCCTACAATGAGCAGTTCTTC. Variable domain in full (rest from reference TRBV7-9 and TRBJ2-1): DTGVSQNPRHKITKRGQNVTFRCDPISEHNRLYWYRQTLGQGPEFLTYFQNEAQLEKSRLLSDRFSAERPKGSFSTLEIQRTEQGDSAMYLCASSLGTSESSYNEQFFGPGTRLTVL.